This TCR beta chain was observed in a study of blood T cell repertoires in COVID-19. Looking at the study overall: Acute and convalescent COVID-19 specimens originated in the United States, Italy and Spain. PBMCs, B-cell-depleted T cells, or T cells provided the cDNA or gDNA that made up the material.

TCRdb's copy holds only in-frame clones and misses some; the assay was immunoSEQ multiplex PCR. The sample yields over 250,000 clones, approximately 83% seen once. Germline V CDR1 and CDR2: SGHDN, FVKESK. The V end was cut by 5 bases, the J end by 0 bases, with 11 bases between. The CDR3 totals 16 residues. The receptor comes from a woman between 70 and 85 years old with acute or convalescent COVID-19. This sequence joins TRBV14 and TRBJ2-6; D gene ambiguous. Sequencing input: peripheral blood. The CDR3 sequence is CASSTRVASGANVLTF. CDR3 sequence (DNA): TGTGCCAGCAGCACCCGGGTCGCCTCTGGGGCCAACGTCCTGACTTTC.